Listed below are T cell receptor beta chains from one sample, sequenced in a study of control samples from healthy donors and cancer patients. Clones were sequenced by immunoSEQ multiplex PCR, and TCRdb holds only the in-frame ones, with some missing. Of 150,000 or so clones in the sample, 80% to 95% were seen once. The sample consisted of blood. The origin of the receptors is a man aged 40-50 years in good health. Both conserved end residues are part of each CDR3. Fields, in order: V gene, J gene, clone size, D gene, CDR3 DNA, CDR3 protein. The D gene is left open where the match is weak. Some rows have no size entry. The others give once, few or many, or a class for an expanded clone.

TRBV6-6	TRBJ2-5	.	TRBD2	TGTGCCAGCAGGGTAGCGGGGGTGGAGACCCAGTACTTC	CASRVAGVETQYF
TRBV5-4	TRBJ2-3	.	TRBD2	TGTGCCAGCAGCTCAGCGACTAGCGGGGGGGCTAGCACAGATACGCAGTATTTT	CASSSATSGGASTDTQYF
TRBV7-8	TRBJ2-3	.	TRBD2	TGTGCCAGCACCTCTCGTCAGCGGGGGCCGCAACTCACAGATACGCAGTATTTT	CASTSRQRGPQLTDTQYF
TRBV6-5	TRBJ2-5	.	.	TGTGCCAGCACCATGGGACTGTCCAAACAAGAGACCCAGTACTTC	CASTMGLSKQETQYF
TRBV5-6	TRBJ2-5	.	.	TGTGCCAGCAGCCCTGACTACCGAGAAGAGACCCAGTACTTC	CASSPDYREETQYF
TRBV9	TRBJ2-3	.	TRBD2	TGTGCCAGCAGTCTAGACGGCGGGGGGAGCACAGATACGCAGTATTTT	CASSLDGGGSTDTQYF
TRBV7-6	TRBJ2-2	.	.	TGTGCCAGCAGCGCTTATACAGGGCCCGCCGGGGAGCTGTTTTTT	CASSAYTGPAGELFF
TRBV10-3	TRBJ1-2	.	TRBD1	TGTGCCATCAGTGAGGGGACAGGGGTGGGCTACACCTTC	CAISEGTGVGYTF
TRBV4-1	TRBJ1-5	.	TRBD1	TGCGCCAGCAGCATAGAGGACAGGGACGATCAGCCCCAGCATTTT	CASSIEDRDDQPQHF
TRBV9	TRBJ2-2	once	.	TGTGCCAGCAGCGTAGAGATCGGATCGAACACCGGGGAGCTGTTTTTT	CASSVEIGSNTGELFF
TRBV23-1	TRBJ2-5	.	TRBD1	TGCGCCAGCAGTCAACGACGGACAGGCAAAGAGACCCAGTACTTC	CASSQRRTGKETQYF
TRBV30	TRBJ2-6	.	.	TGTGCCTCATTGCCGAGGATCGGATCCTCTGGGGCCAACGTCCTGACTTTC	CASLPRIGSSGANVLTF
TRBV7-9	TRBJ2-1	.	TRBD1	TGTGCCAGCAGCCCGGGACAGGGACTTTACAATGAGCAGTTCTTC	CASSPGQGLYNEQFF
TRBV6-1	TRBJ1-2	.	.	TGTGCCAGCAGTGCCCTTCTCCGCGGGGCTGGGGGAGGCTACACCTTC	CASSALLRGAGGGYTF
TRBV5-4	TRBJ2-5	.	TRBD2	TGTGCCAGCAGCTTGGCGGTCGGGGGGAACCAAGAGACCCAGTACTTC	CASSLAVGGNQETQYF
TRBV11-1	TRBJ2-5	.	TRBD2	TGTGCCAGCAGCTCCGTGACTAGCGGAGAGCAAGAGACCCAGTACTTC	CASSSVTSGEQETQYF
TRBV5-1	TRBJ2-2	once	TRBD1	TGCGCCAGCAGCTATACGGTCGGGACAGGGGGTACCGGGGAGCTGTTTTTT	CASSYTVGTGGTGELFF
TRBV3-1/TRBV3-2	TRBJ2-1	.	.	TGTGCCAGCAGCCAAGCGCGGAAAGCGGGCGACAATGAGCAGTTCTTC	CASSQARKAGDNEQFF
TRBV7-9	TRBJ1-2	few	.	TGTGCCAGCAGCTCGGGGATCCTCTATGGCTACACCTTC	CASSSGILYGYTF
TRBV9	TRBJ1-4	.	TRBD1	TGTGCCAGCAGCGTGGGAGGGGGCGGTGGTGAAAAACTGTTTTTT	CASSVGGGGGEKLFF
TRBV6-6	TRBJ1-3	.	.	TGTGCCAGCAGCGGGGCTGGAAACACCATATATTTT	CASSGAGNTIYF
TRBV2	TRBJ1-5	.	TRBD1	TGTGCCAGCAGAGTAGACAGGGGAGGCAATCAGCCCCAGCATTTT	CASRVDRGGNQPQHF
TRBV19	TRBJ2-5	once	.	TGTGCCAGCAGCGGGATCGACAGGGCCCAAGAGACCCAGTACTTC	CASSGIDRAQETQYF
TRBV6-5	TRBJ2-1	once	.	TGTGCCAGCAGTCCGGGGCCCTACAATGAGCAGTTCTTC	CASSPGPYNEQFF
TRBV27	TRBJ2-1	.	TRBD2	TGTGCCAGCAGTCCGGGACTAGCGGGGGTAAATGAGCAGTTCTTC	CASSPGLAGVNEQFF
TRBV9	TRBJ2-7	.	.	TGTGCCAGCAGCCCAACGGACTACTCCTACGAGCAGTACTTC	CASSPTDYSYEQYF
TRBV5-6	TRBJ1-1	.	TRBD1	TGTGCCAGCAGCTTGGGACCTCCGGGACAGATGAACACTGAAGCTTTCTTT	CASSLGPPGQMNTEAFF
TRBV27	TRBJ1-5	.	.	TGTGCCAGCAGTTTCTCCTCACCCCAGCATTTT	CASSFSSPQHF
TRBV28	TRBJ1-2	few	.	TGTGCCAGCACGTTAGGGAACTATGGCTACACCTTC	CASTLGNYGYTF
TRBV2	TRBJ1-2	.	.	TGTGCCAGCAGTGAAGGGGCTGGCTACACCTTC	CASSEGAGYTF
TRBV19	TRBJ1-2	.	.	TGTGCCAGTAGTATAGATGGCAGGACTTTCTATGGCTACACCTTC	CASSIDGRTFYGYTF
TRBV6-6	TRBJ2-1	.	TRBD2	TGTGCCAGCAGTTATTTAGCGGGGGGCTCCTACAATGAGCAGTTCTTC	CASSYLAGGSYNEQFF
TRBV5-1	TRBJ2-1	.	TRBD1	TGCGCCAGCAGCCATCCGGGACAGGGCGATGAGCAGTTCTTC	CASSHPGQGDEQFF
TRBV5-5	TRBJ1-2	.	TRBD1	TGTGCCAGCAGCCGACGGGACAGGGACAACTATGGCTACACCTTC	CASSRRDRDNYGYTF
TRBV5-6	TRBJ2-7	.	.	TGTGCCAGCAGCTTCGGGGGACCTACCTACGAGCAGTACTTC	CASSFGGPTYEQYF
TRBV6-6	TRBJ2-7	.	.	TGTGCCAGCAGTTTCCCCGAAGTCTCCTACGAGCAGTACTTC	CASSFPEVSYEQYF
TRBV2	TRBJ1-5	.	.	TGTGCCAGCAGTAACATTGACGGTAGCAATCAGCCCCAGCATTTT	CASSNIDGSNQPQHF
TRBV7-3	TRBJ1-1	.	.	TGTGCCAGCAGCTTAGGACAGAACACTGAAGCTTTCTTT	CASSLGQNTEAFF
TRBV5-4	TRBJ2-1	.	TRBD1	TGTGCCAGCAGCTACCCGGGACAGGGCTACAATGAGCAGTTCTTC	CASSYPGQGYNEQFF
TRBV10-3	TRBJ2-3	.	TRBD1	TGTGCCATCAGGTCGGGGACAGAAGGAACAGATACGCAGTATTTT	CAIRSGTEGTDTQYF
TRBV5-1	TRBJ2-3	.	.	TGCGCCAGCAGCTTGCCAGGGGGGGGCACAGATACGCAGTATTTT	CASSLPGGGTDTQYF
TRBV27	TRBJ1-1	few	.	TGTGCCAGCAGTATTCAGGTGAACACTGAAGCTTTCTTT	CASSIQVNTEAFF
TRBV19	TRBJ1-5	.	.	TGTGCCAGTAGTCTTACCGGGTTCTATCAGCCCCAGCATTTT	CASSLTGFYQPQHF
TRBV5-4	TRBJ2-2	once	.	TGTGCCAGCGGGGGGGCCACCGGGGAGCTGTTTTTT	CASGGATGELFF
TRBV11-2	TRBJ2-7	.	TRBD1	TGTGCCAGCAGCTTATCTAACTTGGGACAGGCGAGCTCCTACGAGCAGTACTTC	CASSLSNLGQASSYEQYF
TRBV9	TRBJ1-2	.	.	TGTGCCAGCAGGTCAGATACAGGCTACACCTTC	CASRSDTGYTF
TRBV5-6	TRBJ2-2	.	.	TGTGCCAGCACTTACCTGGACACCGGGGAGCTGTTTTTT	CASTYLDTGELFF
TRBV2	TRBJ1-3	.	.	TGTGCCAGCAGTGGAGGGGGGTCCCCTTCTGGAAACACCATATATTTT	CASSGGGSPSGNTIYF
TRBV9	TRBJ2-5	.	TRBD2	TGTGCCAGCAGCGTAGATACTAGCGGGGAGACCCAGTACTTC	CASSVDTSGETQYF
TRBV29-1	TRBJ1-2	.	.	TGCAGCGTTGGTGAGGCATATGGCTACACCTTC	CSVGEAYGYTF